A single sample is the source of the 17 T cell receptor beta chains below, sequenced in a study of T-cell memory formation after mild COVID-19 (dated by TCRdb to the early 2020s). Receptor libraries were prepared by 5' RACE. The run used an Illumina NovaSeq 6000. Starting from the raw public reads, TCRdb applied fastp trimming at Q25, assembled clones with MiXCR and retained in-frame beta chains. CDR3 protein sequences are deduplicated, and each keeps its most common genes and DNA. The sample yields just under 550,000 distinct CDR3 sequences; roughly 22% were counted once. Of the sample, roughly an eighth is held by the ten largest clones. The sample was PBMCs or a T cell subset sorted from them (not recorded which). These receptors all come from an adult woman who had mild COVID-19 (a few samples of this study predate the infection). The sample titles of this study are shuffled in the database, so cell type and time point are left out; the donor was told from shared clones.

In this sample, this clonotype turned up a few times. The V call is TRBV24-1, the J call TRBJ2-3; the D is unclear. The CDR3 has 11 amino acids. V dropped 7 bases and J dropped 2 bases, with 3 bases sitting between them. Germline CDR1 is KGHDR and CDR2 is SFDVKD. The CDR3 DNA is TGTGCCACCAGGGACACAGATACGCAGTATTTT. As protein: CATRDTDTQYF.

The CDR3 DNA reads as TGTGCCATCAGTGAACCCGGGACAGGGGGCAATGAGCAGTTCTTC. Its protein product is CAISEPGTGGNEQFF. The rearrangement uses TRBV10-3 and TRBJ2-1, with 11 bases lining up with TRBD1. V shed 3 bases, J shed 6 bases, and the junction held 4 bases outside the gene matches. CDR1 is ENHRY, CDR2 SYGVKD, per germline. The CDR3 length is 15 residues.

The chain recombines TRBV4-1 with TRBJ2-7, with 11 positions matching TRBD1. Germline CDR1 is MGHRA and CDR2 is YSYEKL. Trimming cost V 2 bases and J 3 bases; bases outside gene matches: 3. There are 15 residues in the CDR3. The CDR3: CASSQRGTGGYEQYF. The CDR3 DNA follows: TGCGCCAGCAGCCAAAGAGGGACAGGGGGCTACGAGCAGTACTTC.

J is TRBJ1-1 and V is TRBV24-1; D remains unclear. Germline V gene sequence: CDR1 KGHDR, CDR2 SFDVKD. V was shortened by 5 bases and J by 1 base, with 7 bases between the two germline ends. This CDR3 region has 13 residues. The CDR3, as DNA: TGTGCCACCAGTGGAGGCCCGAACACTGAAGCTTTCTTT. This translates into CATSGGPNTEAFF.

The chain is built from TRBV4-1 and TRBJ2-7; the match to TRBD1 covers 9 bases. Germline CDR1 MGHRA, CDR2 YSYEKL. Unmatched junction bases numbered 7, after V lost 6 bases and J lost 1 base. The length of the CDR3 is 15 residues. The CDR3 DNA sequence: TGCGCCAGCAGGGCTACCGGGACAGGGTCCTACGAGCAGTACTTC. Encoded protein: CASRATGTGSYEQYF.

The chain joins TRBV20-1 to TRBJ2-1; D gene uncertain. Germline V gene sequence: CDR1 DFQATT, CDR2 SNEGSKA (reference sequence). The CDR3 is 15 amino acids. V lost 2 bases and J lost 5, with 16 bases in between. CDR3 loop: CSARPPLSPHNEQFF. CDR3 sequence (DNA): TGCAGTGCTAGACCCCCCCTCTCGCCCCACAATGAGCAGTTCTTC.

This clonotype was seen a few times. V usage is TRBV7-9 and J usage is TRBJ1-1; TRBD1 aligns across 10 bases. The V and J ends lost 1 base and 8 bases, in that order; junction bases with no gene match: 1. The CDR3 loop spans 13 amino acids. Germline V lookup: CDR1 SEHNR, CDR2 FQNEAQ (reference sequence). CDR3 coding DNA: TGTGCCAGCAGCTTAGGGGGACAGGGGGAAGCTTTCTTT. This encodes CASSLGGQGEAFF.

This clonotype was recorded a few times. V gene TRBV7-9 combines with J gene TRBJ2-7; maybe TRBD1 (5 bases). The CDR3 has 14 residues. V lost 4 bases and J 2 bases, leaving 12 bases between the germline ends. CDR1 SEHNR and CDR2 FQNEAQ come from the germline V gene (reference sequence). CDR3 loop: CASSSPTAAYEQYF. The CDR3, as DNA: TGTGCCAGCAGCTCACCGACAGCAGCCTACGAGCAGTACTTC.

V and J are TRBV20-1 and TRBJ2-7, with TRBD1 matching over 9 bases. The CDR3 is 16 residues long. Germline CDR1 and CDR2: DFQATT and SNEGSKA (reference sequence). V gave up 2 bases and J gave up 9 bases; unmatched junction bases: 17. DNA of the CDR3: TGCAGTGCTAGACCTACAGGGGGCATCTGGGAGGGGGTGCAGTACTTC. It codes for CSARPTGGIWEGVQYF.

The rearrangement links TRBV18 to TRBJ1-4; D remains ambiguous. CDR1 KGHSH and CDR2 LQKENI come from the germline V gene. V shed 3 bases and J shed 0 bases, with 8 bases lying between them. This CDR3 has 15 residues. As DNA, the CDR3 is TGTGCCAGCTCACCCCCGGGAGCAACTAATGAAAAACTGTTTTTT. This codes for CASSPPGATNEKLFF.

This clonotype came up a few times. This chain joins TRBV7-6 and TRBJ2-1; 9 bases fit TRBD2. The CDR3 contains 15 residues. The V segment lost 1 base and the J segment 9 bases; nucleotides outside the gene matches: 7. Germline CDR1 and CDR2: SGHVS and FNYEAQ. The CDR3 loop is CASSLGGGGASEQFF. Written as DNA, the CDR3 is TGTGCCAGCAGCTTAGGGGGCGGGGGGGCCTCTGAGCAGTTCTTC. The entire variable domain, with the rest obtained from reference TRBV7-6 and TRBJ2-1, is as follows: GAGVSQSPRYKVTKRGQDVALRCDPISGHVSLYWYRQALGQGPEFLTYFNYEAQQDKSGLPNDRFSAERPEGSISTLTIQRTEQRDSAMYRCASSLGGGGASEQFFGPGTRLTVL.

This clonotype has only a few counts. The chain joins TRBV15 to TRBJ2-3; D gene unclear. The CDR3 sequence is 13 residues long. The V gene's germline CDR1 is LNHNV and CDR2 YYDKDF (reference sequence). The V end was cut by 6 bases, the J end by 2 bases, with 9 bases between. CDR3 in DNA: TGTGCCACCAGAATCGAAACCACAGATACGCAGTATTTT. Its protein is CATRIETTDTQYF.

This chain joins TRBV4-3 and TRBJ2-2; D perhaps matches TRBD1 (6 bases). V lost 0 bases, J lost 1 base, and 6 bases lay in between. The CDR3 runs 15 residues. CDR1 is LGHNA and CDR2 is YSLEER in the germline V gene. This chain's CDR3 is CASSQDRGNTGELFF. The CDR3 region has the DNA TGCGCCAGCAGCCAAGACAGGGGGAACACCGGGGAGCTGTTTTTT.

The chain employs TRBV5-5 and TRBJ2-7; D is undetermined. The CDR3 extends over 14 amino acids. The V gene's germline CDR1 is SGHKS and CDR2 YYEKEE (reference sequence). Trimming removed 4 bases from V and 3 bases from J, with 14 bases in between. CDR3 coding DNA: TGTGCCAGCAGCCCAGCAGGTTATCACTACGAGCAGTACTTC. It encodes CASSPAGYHYEQYF.

V gene TRBV4-3 combines with J gene TRBJ1-2; a weak D match, TRBD1 (5 bases). This CDR3 has 13 residues. The germline V gene encodes CDR1 LGHNA and CDR2 YSLEER. The V gene lost 1 base and the J gene lost 8 bases, with 11 bases spanning the gap. The CDR3 sequence is CASSQATGEGYTF. CDR3 DNA: TGCGCCAGCAGCCAAGCAACAGGAGAGGGCTACACCTTC.

This clonotype turned up a few times. The J gene is TRBJ1-2, the V gene TRBV9; D is perhaps TRBD1 (5 bases). The CDR3 runs 13 residues. The germline gives CDR1 SGDLS, CDR2 YYNGEE. Trimming shortened V by 6 bases and J by 3 bases, and 12 bases separated the two germline ends. The CDR3 region is CASTVGGYYGYTF. CDR3 DNA: TGTGCCAGCACTGTTGGGGGGTACTATGGCTACACCTTC.

This clonotype was detected a few times. The genes are TRBV18 and TRBJ2-3; 7 nucleotides agree with TRBD2. The length of the CDR3 is 16 residues. Germline CDR1 is KGHSH and CDR2 is LQKENI. J was trimmed by 4 bases and V by 1 base; bases with no gene match: 8. CDR3: CASSPRAGRFSDTQYF. Written as DNA, the CDR3 is TGTGCCAGCTCACCACGAGCGGGAAGATTTTCAGATACGCAGTATTTT. The whole variable domain, filled in from reference TRBV18 and TRBJ2-3, reads NAGVMQNPRHLVRRRGQEARLRCSPMKGHSHVYWYRQLPEEGLKFMVYLQKENIIDESGMPKERFSAEFPKEGPSILRIQQVVRGDSAAYFCASSPRAGRFSDTQYFGPGTRLTVL.